The entry below gives a single T cell receptor (beta chain) sequence along with its context. The CDR3 loop spans 15 amino acids. Germline-derived CDR1 and CDR2 are MNHEY and SVGAGI. Trimming took 5 bases from V and 0 from J, leaving 11 bases between them. The sample is drawn from a study of blood T cell repertoires in COVID-19. At the level of the study: Italy, Spain and the United States were the sources of the convalescent and acute COVID-19 samples. Sample material is recorded as cDNA or gDNA derived from T cells, B-cell-depleted T cells, or PBMCs.

Enrollment of patients from Seattle took place during active infection, with longitudinal follow-up. Study processing details: Amplification of reference gene primers provided the estimated nucleated cell counts. This table comes from immunoSEQ multiplex PCR, and its TCRdb copy is limited to in-frame clones, with some not included. That table is the source of V, J and clone size, and D and trimming were worked out from the DNA. The sample contains about 370,000 clones, more than 80% of which appear only once. This rearrangement joins TRBV6-5 to TRBJ2-1; perhaps TRBD2 as D (6 bases). Sequenced sample: peripheral blood. This clonotype originated in a woman under 40 with COVID-19, enrolled during active disease. CDR3: CASSIGRHSYNEQFF. CDR3 DNA: TGTGCCAGCAGTATCGGGAGACACTCCTACAATGAGCAGTTCTTC.